This T cell receptor beta chain was recorded in a study of PD-1 blockade in classical Hodgkin lymphoma. General study findings and limits: CD4+ but not CD8+ TCR diversity rose significantly by C4D1. Before treatment, TCR diversity in newly diagnosed patients was reportedly lower than in healthy donors. Still unresolved is the cause of the repertoire differences, which may be disease activity or prior therapy.

Clones were sequenced by immunoSEQ multiplex PCR, and TCRdb holds only the in-frame ones, with some missing. The table has roughly 40,000 clones, about nine tenths seen once. The CDR3 loop spans 15 amino acids. The germline V and J ends were trimmed by 6 bases and 6 bases, with 18 bases remaining between them. Germline lookup yields CDR1 MDHEN and CDR2 SYDVKM. Worth noting for this clone: Its antigen is still unknown.

Relapses following autologous stem cell transplantation were seen in all patients, with brentuximab vedotin exposure varying. The material was peripheral blood mononuclear cells (PBMCs), obtained at baseline. This receptor was taken from a human donor with classical Hodgkin lymphoma. The chain uses TRBV28 and TRBJ2-1; no clear D gene. CDR3 in DNA: TGTGCCAGCAGACCCAGACGGGCAGGTGTCAATGAGCAGTTCTTC. It is translated as CASRPRRAGVNEQFF.